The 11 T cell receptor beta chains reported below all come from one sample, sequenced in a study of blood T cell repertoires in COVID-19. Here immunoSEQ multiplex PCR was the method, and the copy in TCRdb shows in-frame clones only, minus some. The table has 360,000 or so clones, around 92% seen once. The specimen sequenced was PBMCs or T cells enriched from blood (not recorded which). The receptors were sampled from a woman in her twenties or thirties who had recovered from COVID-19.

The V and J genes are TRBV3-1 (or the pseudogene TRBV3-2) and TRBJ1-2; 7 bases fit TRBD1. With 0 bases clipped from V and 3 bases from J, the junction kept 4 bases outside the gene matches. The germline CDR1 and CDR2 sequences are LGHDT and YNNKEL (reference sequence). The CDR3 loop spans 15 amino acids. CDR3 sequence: CASSQDYGTDYGYTF. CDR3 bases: TGTGCCAGCAGCCAAGATTATGGGACAGACTATGGCTACACCTTC.

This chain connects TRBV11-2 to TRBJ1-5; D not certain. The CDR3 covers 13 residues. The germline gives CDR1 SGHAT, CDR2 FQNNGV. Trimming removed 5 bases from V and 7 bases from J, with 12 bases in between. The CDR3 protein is CASSPFGNQPQHF. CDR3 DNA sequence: TGTGCCAGCAGCCCCTTCGGTAACCAGCCCCAGCATTTT.

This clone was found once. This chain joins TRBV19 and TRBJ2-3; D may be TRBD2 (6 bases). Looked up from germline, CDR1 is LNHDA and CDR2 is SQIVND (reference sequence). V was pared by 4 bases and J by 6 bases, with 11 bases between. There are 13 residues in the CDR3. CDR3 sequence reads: CASSSGKGDTQYF. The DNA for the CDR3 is TGTGCCAGTAGTAGCGGGAAGGGGGATACGCAGTATTTT.

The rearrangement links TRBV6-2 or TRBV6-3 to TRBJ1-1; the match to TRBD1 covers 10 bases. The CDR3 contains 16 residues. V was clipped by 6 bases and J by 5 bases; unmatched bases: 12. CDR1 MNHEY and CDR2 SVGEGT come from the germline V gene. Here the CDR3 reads CASSLDRGRRGTEAFF. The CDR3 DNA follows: TGTGCCAGCAGCTTAGACAGGGGGCGACGAGGGACTGAAGCTTTCTTT.

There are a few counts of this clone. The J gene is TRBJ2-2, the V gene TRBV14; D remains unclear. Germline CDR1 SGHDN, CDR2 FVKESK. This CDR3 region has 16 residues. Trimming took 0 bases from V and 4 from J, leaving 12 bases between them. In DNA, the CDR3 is TGTGCCAGCAGCCAAGATGAAACGAGGAGCACCGGGGAGCTGTTTTTT. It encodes CASSQDETRSTGELFF. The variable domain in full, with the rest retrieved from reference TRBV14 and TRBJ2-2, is EAGVTQFPSHSVIEKGQTVTLRCDPISGHDNLYWYRRVMGKEIKFLLHFVKESKQDESGMPNNRFLAERTGGTYSTLKVQPAELEDSGVYFCASSQDETRSTGELFFGEGSRLTVL.

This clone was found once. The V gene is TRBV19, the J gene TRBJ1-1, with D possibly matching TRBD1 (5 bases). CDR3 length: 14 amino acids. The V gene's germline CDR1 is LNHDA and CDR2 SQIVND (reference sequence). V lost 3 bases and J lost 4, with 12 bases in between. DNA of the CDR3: TGTGCCAGTAGTATTCGGGGGTATGGCACTGAAGCTTTCTTT. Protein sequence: CASSIRGYGTEAFF.

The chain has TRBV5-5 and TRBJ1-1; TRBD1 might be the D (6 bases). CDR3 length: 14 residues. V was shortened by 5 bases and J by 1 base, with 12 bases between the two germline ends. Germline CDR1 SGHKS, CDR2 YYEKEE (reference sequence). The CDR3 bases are TGTGCCAGCAGGCCCGGACAGCCGAACACTGAAGCTTTCTTT. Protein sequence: CASRPGQPNTEAFF.

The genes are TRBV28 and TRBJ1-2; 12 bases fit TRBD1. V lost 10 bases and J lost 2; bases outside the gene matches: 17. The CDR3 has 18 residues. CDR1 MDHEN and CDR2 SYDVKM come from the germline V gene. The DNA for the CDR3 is TGTGCCACCATTTTACCCGGGACAGGGGGCTCGGGGAACTATGGCTACACCTTC. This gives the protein CATILPGTGGSGNYGYTF.

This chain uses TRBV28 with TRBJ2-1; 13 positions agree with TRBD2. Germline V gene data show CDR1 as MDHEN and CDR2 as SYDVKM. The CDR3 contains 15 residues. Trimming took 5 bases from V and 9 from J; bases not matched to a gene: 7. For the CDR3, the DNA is TGTGCCAGCAGTGGACTAGCGGGAGAAGTAGCTGAGCAGTTCTTC. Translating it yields CASSGLAGEVAEQFF.

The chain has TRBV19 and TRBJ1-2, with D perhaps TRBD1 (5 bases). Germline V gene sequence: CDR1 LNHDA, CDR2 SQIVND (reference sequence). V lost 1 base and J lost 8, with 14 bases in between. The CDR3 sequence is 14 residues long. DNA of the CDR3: TGTGCCAGTAGTATAGTTTTAGGGGCGGGAGGCTACACCTTC. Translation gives CASSIVLGAGGYTF.

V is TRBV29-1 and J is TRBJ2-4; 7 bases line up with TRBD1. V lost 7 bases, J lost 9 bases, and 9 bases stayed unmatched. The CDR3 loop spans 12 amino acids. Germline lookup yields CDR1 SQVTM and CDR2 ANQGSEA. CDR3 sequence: CSAIRQGSIQYF. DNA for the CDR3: TGCAGCGCGATTAGACAGGGTTCCATTCAGTACTTC.